The 16 T cell receptor beta chains below were found in one sample sequenced in a study of blood T cell repertoires in COVID-19. Sequencing was performed with immunoSEQ multiplex PCR; in TCRdb, only in-frame clones are kept and a portion is missing. This sample has 60,000 to 85,000 clones, with 70% to 90% found just once. What was sequenced was peripheral blood. These receptor sequences come from a woman between 50 and 59 years old with COVID-19, enrolled during active disease.

The chain combines TRBV28 with TRBJ2-7; 14 bases map to TRBD2. From germline, CDR1 is MDHEN and CDR2 SYDVKM. CDR3 length equals 14 residues. Germline trimming cut 2 bases from V and 13 bases from J; bases unmatched to any gene: 7. CDR3 DNA: TGTGCCAGCAGTTTACATCCCGGACTAGCGGGAGGCTACTTC. It is translated as CASSLHPGLAGGYF. The entire variable domain, with the rest obtained from reference TRBV28 and TRBJ2-7, is as follows: DVKVTQSSRYLVKRTGEKVFLECVQDMDHENMFWYRQDPGLGLRLIYFSYDVKMKEKGDIPEGYSVSREKKERFSLILESASTNQTSMYLCASSLHPGLAGGYFGPGTRLTVT.

CDR3 bases: TGTGCCAGCAGTCGGACAGGCGATAATTCACCCCTCCACTTT. The encoded protein is CASSRTGDNSPLHF. The chain employs TRBV3-1 (or the pseudogene TRBV3-2) and TRBJ1-6, with 7 positions matching TRBD1. The V and J ends lost 6 bases and 5 bases, in that order; junction bases with no gene match: 4. There are 14 residues in the CDR3. Germline V gives CDR1 LGHDT, CDR2 YNNKEL (reference sequence).

J is TRBJ1-4 and V is TRBV4-1; TRBD1 might be the D (5 bases). In germline, CDR1 is MGHRA, CDR2 YSYEKL. CDR3 size: 16 residues. V lost 4 bases and J 3 bases, leaving 15 bases between the germline ends. The CDR3 spells CASSPLKGAPNEKLFF. Here the CDR3 DNA reads TGCGCCAGCAGCCCCTTGAAAGGGGCACCTAATGAAAAACTGTTTTTT.

This chain connects TRBV18 to TRBJ2-5; D might be TRBD1 (5 bases). Germline lookup yields CDR1 KGHSH and CDR2 LQKENI. The CDR3 totals 15 residues. V shed 3 bases and J shed 2 bases, with 13 bases lying between them. The CDR3 loop reads CASSPRQTVQETQYF. In DNA, the CDR3 is TGTGCCAGCTCACCCCGACAGACAGTTCAAGAGACCCAGTACTTC.

This rearrangement joins TRBV18 to TRBJ1-6, with 7 bases aligning to TRBD1. Germline trimming cut 6 bases from V and 5 bases from J; bases unmatched to any gene: 4. Germline V lookup: CDR1 KGHSH, CDR2 LQKENI. There are 14 residues in the CDR3. CDR3: CASSSQGDNSPLHF. DNA of the CDR3: TGTGCCAGCTCCAGCCAGGGGGATAATTCACCCCTCCACTTT.

CDR3 amino acids: CASSLGGAGYEQYF. The CDR3 nucleotides read TGCGCCAGCAGCTTGGGTGGGGCAGGCTACGAGCAGTACTTC. This chain links TRBV5-1 with TRBJ2-7; maybe TRBD1 (5 bases). The CDR3 is 14 amino acids. Trimming left V 0 bases short and J 3 bases short, with 10 bases between. The germline V gene has CDR1 SGHRS and CDR2 YFSETQ.

This chain uses TRBV9 with TRBJ2-7; possible D gene TRBD2, 5 bases. Trimming stripped 0 bases from V and 6 bases from J, with 10 bases between. Germline loops: CDR1 SGDLS, CDR2 YYNGEE. This CDR3 region has 13 residues. CDR3 DNA: TGTGCCAGCAGCGTAGGGCTAGCTGGCGAGCAGTACTTC. Protein sequence: CASSVGLAGEQYF.

The chain employs TRBV6-5 and TRBJ1-6, with no clear D. CDR1 and CDR2 (germline): MNHEY, SVGAGI. CDR3 length: 14 residues. The V end lost 7 bases, the J end lost 6 bases, and 13 bases lay between the germline ends. For the CDR3, the DNA is TGTGCCAGCATAGCGATCTATCCTAATTCACCCCTCCACTTT. It is translated as CASIAIYPNSPLHF.

The gene calls are TRBV6-5 and TRBJ2-7, with a possible D match to TRBD1 (6 bases). Looked up from germline, CDR1 is MNHEY and CDR2 is SVGAGI. This CDR3 is built from 15 residues. Trimming left V 7 bases short and J 3 bases short, with 19 bases between. The CDR3 here is CASTDGQKGGYEQYF. In nucleotides, the CDR3 is TGTGCCAGCACCGACGGACAAAAAGGGGGCTACGAGCAGTACTTC.

This rearrangement joins TRBV23-1 to TRBJ1-3; TRBD1 aligns across 8 bases. TRBV23-1 is an ORF, with its function uncertain. Trimming took 7 bases from V and 2 from J; bases not matched to a gene: 7. There are 15 residues in the CDR3. CDR3 sequence (DNA): TGCGCCAGCAACCAAGGCAGGGGGCCTGGAAACACCATATATTTT. This gives the protein CASNQGRGPGNTIYF.

This clone was seen only once. The chain links TRBV19 to TRBJ1-6, with a weak D call TRBD1 (5 bases). The germline V and J ends were trimmed by 3 bases and 8 bases, with 17 bases remaining between them. The CDR3 totals 16 residues. CDR1 is LNHDA, CDR2 SQIVND, per germline (reference sequence). This chain's CDR3 is CASSISLGDYYSPLHF. Here the CDR3 DNA reads TGTGCCAGTAGTATTTCTCTAGGGGATTATTATTCACCCCTCCACTTT.

This clone was counted a single time. V gene TRBV10-3 combines with J gene TRBJ2-7, with TRBD2 matching 11 bases. J was trimmed by 2 bases and V by 2 bases; bases with no gene match: 8. The CDR3 consists of 17 residues. CDR1 and CDR2 from the germline V gene are ENHRY and SYGVKD. CDR3 sequence reads: CAISETSGSLGAYEQYF. The CDR3 nucleotides read TGTGCCATCAGTGAGACTAGCGGGAGTTTAGGTGCCTACGAGCAGTACTTC.

Here the CDR3 DNA reads TGTGCCAGCAGCTTCTTAGCGGGACCCCGGTATGAGCAGTTCTTC. This encodes CASSFLAGPRYEQFF. The rearrangement joins TRBV5-5 to TRBJ2-1, with 8 bases identical to TRBD2. V trimming: 2 bases; J trimming: 8 bases; junction bases outside the gene matches: 9. The CDR3 is made up of 15 amino acids. The V gene's germline CDR1 is SGHKS and CDR2 YYEKEE (reference sequence).

The chain links TRBV27 to TRBJ2-3; D remains ambiguous. The germline V gene has CDR1 MNHEY and CDR2 SMNVEV (reference sequence). Trimming left V 2 bases short and J 5 bases short, with 14 bases between. The CDR3 runs to 15 residues. CDR3 in DNA: TGTGCCAGCAGTTTAGGTAACCCCTATCGAGATACGCAGTATTTT. Translation gives CASSLGNPYRDTQYF.

The V gene is TRBV4-1, the J gene TRBJ1-5, with TRBD1 identical over 7 bases. Germline V lookup: CDR1 MGHRA, CDR2 YSYEKL. CDR3 length: 16 residues. V lost 2 bases to trimming and J lost 5 bases; unmatched junction nucleotides: 9. The CDR3 DNA reads as TGCGCCAGCAGCCAATTCCAGGGGGAATTGGATCAGCCCCAGCATTTT. Translated: CASSQFQGELDQPQHF.

The J gene is TRBJ2-6, the V gene TRBV28; no definite D call. The germline V gene encodes CDR1 MDHEN and CDR2 SYDVKM. V was shortened by 4 bases and J by 0 bases, with 10 bases between the two germline ends. CDR3 size: 16 residues. CDR3 sequence reads: CASSSHTSSGANVLTF. The CDR3 DNA is TGTGCCAGCAGTTCCCACACCAGCTCTGGGGCCAACGTCCTGACTTTC.